These 10 T cell receptor beta chains came from one sample sequenced in a study of T cells in tumors after PD-1 blockade. The repertoire was sequenced with immunoSEQ multiplex PCR; TCRdb's copy has only in-frame clones and lacks some. Here the sample spans roughly 15,000 clones, roughly four fifths being singletons. Sequences were derived from PBMCs, sampled after anti-PD-1 treatment. The receptors here all came from a human donor with basal cell carcinoma.

Regarding this clone: Mismatch with germline at one junction end may stem from a read error. The chain recombines TRBV2 with TRBJ1-2; 7 nucleotides match TRBD1. CDR3 length: 14 residues. Looked up from germline, CDR1 is SNHLY and CDR2 is FYNNEI. CDR3 amino acids: CASTEDRGGGGYTF. DNA of the CDR3: TGTGCCAGCACTGAAGATAGAGGGGGCGGGGGCTACACCTTC. Full variable domain (rest looked up from reference TRBV2 and TRBJ1-2): EPEVTQTPSHQVTQMGQEVILRCVPISNHLYFYWYRQILGQKVEFLVSFYNNEISEKSEIFDDQFSVERPDGSNFTLKIRSTKLEDSAMYFCASTEDRGGGGYTFGSGTRLTVV.

The chain joins TRBV6-2 or TRBV6-3 to TRBJ1-5; D possibly corresponds to TRBD1 (5 bases). The ends were cut back, 2 bases at V and 5 bases at J, with 10 bases in the middle. Germline assignment: CDR1 MNHEY and CDR2 SVGEGT. This CDR3 has 14 amino acids. CDR3 DNA sequence: TGTGCCAGCAGTTACCTGGGCAGGGATCAGCCCCAGCATTTT. Its translation is CASSYLGRDQPQHF.

This clone was picked up one time. This chain links TRBV2 with TRBJ2-3; unclear D gene. The CDR3 length is 17 residues. The V end lost 6 bases, the J end lost 0 bases, and 19 bases lay between the germline ends. Looked up from germline, CDR1 is SNHLY and CDR2 is FYNNEI. The CDR3 nucleotides read TGTGCCAGCAGACGGGTTGCAAGCCCTTATAGCACAGATACGCAGTATTTT. Translation gives CASRRVASPYSTDTQYF.

A note on this clone: The junction and the germline gene differ at one end; a read error may be behind it. The CDR3 sequence: CATSDSGLAGEGNEQFF. CDR3 coding DNA: TGTGCCACAAGTGACAGTGGACTAGCGGGAGAGGGCAATGAGCAGTTCTTC. The rearrangement links TRBV24-1 to TRBJ2-1; 13 nucleotides line up with TRBD2. Germline V gives CDR1 KGHDR, CDR2 SFDVKD. The CDR3 runs to 17 residues.

The CDR3 bases are TGCAGTGCTAGTCCTATTGGACCGGGGGGTTACGAGCAGTACTTC. Translated: CSASPIGPGGYEQYF. This chain uses TRBV20-1 with TRBJ2-7, with 7 nucleotides matching TRBD2. The CDR3 totals 15 residues. The germline V gene encodes CDR1 DFQATT and CDR2 SNEGSKA (reference sequence). V lost 3 bases to trimming and J lost 4 bases; unmatched junction nucleotides: 12.

The chain recombines TRBV6-5 with TRBJ1-6; 7 bases align to TRBD1. This CDR3 has 16 amino acids. The junction had 2 bases not matched to a gene; V was cut back by 0 bases and J by 3 bases. CDR1 is MNHEY and CDR2 is SVGAGI in the germline V gene. The CDR3 DNA reads as TGTGCCAGCAGTTACTCGGGGACAGTCTATAATTCACCCCTCCACTTT. It translates to CASSYSGTVYNSPLHF.

The chain is built from TRBV2 and TRBJ2-5; D may be TRBD1 (6 bases). The CDR3 extends over 12 amino acids. Germline CDR1 is SNHLY and CDR2 is FYNNEI. V lost 7 bases to trimming and J lost 4 bases, with 10 bases between them. CDR3 DNA sequence: TGTGCCAGCACTTGGGGGCGAGAGACCCAGTACTTC. It encodes CASTWGRETQYF.

This clone has only a few counts. The rearrangement joins TRBV7-9 to TRBJ2-5; the D is unclear. Per germline, CDR1 SEHNR and CDR2 FQNEAQ (reference sequence). Trimming shortened V by 1 base and J by 4 bases, and 7 bases separated the two germline ends. The CDR3 spans 13 residues. Here the CDR3 DNA reads TGTGCCAGCAGCTTAGGGAATTTAGAGACCCAGTACTTC. Translating it yields CASSLGNLETQYF.

In DNA, the CDR3 is TGCGCCAGCAGCTTTGGACTAGGAGCCTACAATGAGCAGTTCTTC. It is translated as CASSFGLGAYNEQFF. The V and J genes are TRBV5-1 and TRBJ2-1; 7 nucleotides align to TRBD2. There are 15 residues in the CDR3. Germline assignment: CDR1 SGHRS and CDR2 YFSETQ. The junction had 4 bases not matched to a gene; V was cut back by 2 bases and J by 2 bases.

The V gene is TRBV3-1 (or the pseudogene TRBV3-2), the J gene TRBJ1-5; no reliable D call. The CDR3 has 12 residues. Trimming cost V 3 bases and J 6 bases, with 6 bases left between them. Germline assignment: CDR1 LGHDT and CDR2 YNNKEL (reference sequence). CDR3 bases: TGTGCCAGCAGCCAGGGCATTCAGCCCCAGCATTTT. As protein: CASSQGIQPQHF.